This T cell receptor beta chain appears in the sequencing data of a study of OX40 agonist ivuxolimab in advanced cancers. CDR3 length equals 14 residues. The germline V gene encodes CDR1 SGHRS and CDR2 YFSETQ. The V and J ends lost 7 bases and 7 bases, in that order; junction bases with no gene match: 11. TCRdb keeps only in-frame clones here, not all; method: immunoSEQ multiplex PCR. This sample has roughly 73,000 clones, with over 85% found just once. Here the sequenced sample was CD4+ or CD8+ T cells sorted from blood, taken in a trial of the OX40 agonist ivuxolimab. This clonotype was sampled from an adult with an advanced solid tumor such as melanoma, head and neck, liver or kidney cancer. V and J are TRBV5-1 and TRBJ2-5; TRBD1 aligns across 9 bases. CDR3 nucleotide sequence: TGCGCCAGCTCGGGGACAGGGCTCAGGGGGACCCAGTACTTC. This encodes CASSGTGLRGTQYF.